This TCR beta chain was observed in a study of shared clonotypes between healthy human individuals. Study results and caveats: Rarefaction showed that sequencing of sorted subsets was incomplete (despite large depth).

The method was immunoSEQ multiplex PCR; TCRdb's version includes in-frame clones alone and lacks a portion of them. This table holds approximately 700,000 clones, more than 70% found once. In this sample, this clone turned up a few times. Its cognate antigen is unknown. The germline gives CDR1 MNHNY, CDR2 SVGAGI (reference sequence). This CDR3 region has 12 residues. Trimming pared 6 bases from V and 5 bases from J, leaving 11 bases between. The source material was memory CD4+ T cells sorted from blood. Subset specified: CD45RA-negative fraction. This sequence was found in a young woman in good health. The chain recombines TRBV6-6 with TRBJ2-7; D is possibly TRBD1 (6 bases). CDR3 residues: CASSPQGHEQYF. In nucleotides, the CDR3 is TGTGCCAGCAGCCCACAGGGCCACGAGCAGTACTTC.